This T cell receptor (beta chain) came from a study of technical replicates of blood from a handful of donors. The CDR3 extends over 13 amino acids. V was shortened by 3 bases and J by 4 bases, with 7 bases between the two germline ends. Germline V gene data show CDR1 as SGHNT and CDR2 as YENEEA. The repertoire was sequenced with immunoSEQ multiplex PCR; TCRdb's copy has only in-frame clones and lacks some. The profile shows about 82,000 clones, under 96% of them singletons. The sample comprised T cells isolated from PBMCs. The clonotype comes from a human donor in good health. This sequence joins TRBV11-3 and TRBJ2-1; D gene uncertain. The CDR3 sequence: CASSFSRYNEQFF. The DNA for the CDR3 is TGTGCCAGCAGCTTTAGCCGATACAATGAGCAGTTCTTC.